This T cell receptor (beta chain) came from a study of cytomegalovirus exposure and HLA in healthy donors. Looking at the study overall: Most donors, 80% to 90% of over 300 genotyped, fell in the Caucasian-associated ancestry cluster.

A multiplex PCR was run with 60 Vbeta primers and 13 Jbeta primers. TCRdb's table, derived via immunoSEQ multiplex PCR, lists solely in-frame clones and lacks some. The sample contains about 150,000 clones, about 76% of which appear only once. A word on this clone: Its antigen is not known.

The CDR3 length is 16 residues. Germline loops: CDR1 LGHNA, CDR2 YNFKEQ. V dropped 0 bases and J dropped 4; count of bases not matched to a gene: 9. Points from the study as a whole: Sequencing artifact likely explains a cluster of highly shared sequence variants. There were several of the most significant clusters that appeared linked to common viral pathogens in a later analysis. Later on, a genetic analysis was performed. It linked a missense variant in DCLRE1C with V- and J-gene trimming of TCR beta.

This TCR was sampled from a human donor in good health. Sequencing input: PBMCs. The chain carries TRBV4-2 and TRBJ2-7; 7 bases are a match to TRBD2. This CDR3 is CASSQDGRGNLYEQYF. Written as DNA, the CDR3 is TGTGCCAGCAGCCAAGATGGGCGGGGGAACCTTTACGAGCAGTACTTC.